The 19 T cell receptor beta chains reported below all come from one sample, sequenced in a study of CD8 T cells in Susac syndrome. With random hexamers, reverse transcription was performed on about 0.5 to 1 ug of RNA. In TCRdb, the immunoSEQ multiplex PCR reads were re-called with MiXCR into one record per CDR3 protein. The sample contains some 190,000 distinct CDR3 sequences, approximately 93% of which appear only once. Sequenced material: CD4+ T cells from PBMCs. The source of these receptors is a human donor in good health.

This rearrangement joins TRBV2 to TRBJ2-3, with TRBD2 identical over 7 bases. The CDR3 length is 13 residues. From germline, CDR1 is SNHLY and CDR2 FYNNEI. The V gene end was trimmed by 9 bases and the J gene end by 2 bases; junction bases not matched to a gene: 5. The CDR3 DNA sequence: TGTGCCAGATCCGGGACTATCACAGATACGCAGTATTTT. It is translated as CARSGTITDTQYF. Together with reference TRBV2 and TRBJ2-3, the CDR3 gives the full variable domain: EPEVTQTPSHQVTQMGQEVILRCVPISNHLYFYWYRQILGQKVEFLVSFYNNEISEKSEIFDDQFSVERPDGSNFTLKIRSTKLEDSAMYFCARSGTITDTQYFGPGTRLTVL.

The gene calls are TRBV29-1 and TRBJ2-3; possible D gene TRBD2, 5 bases. This CDR3 has 14 amino acids. From germline, CDR1 is SQVTM and CDR2 ANQGSEA. The V and J ends lost 8 bases and 2 bases respectively, with 17 bases between them. CDR3 sequence: CSSRTPQYTDTQYF. In DNA, the CDR3 is TGCAGCTCCAGGACTCCCCAGTACACAGATACGCAGTATTTT.

This sequence joins TRBV19 and TRBJ2-2; no definite D call. The CDR3 is 14 amino acids. Germline loops: CDR1 LNHDA, CDR2 SQIVND (reference sequence). Trimming stripped 5 bases from V and 0 bases from J, with 7 bases between. CDR3 sequence: CASSGTANTGELFF. The CDR3 nucleotides read TGTGCCAGTAGTGGTACAGCGAACACCGGGGAGCTGTTTTTT.

As DNA, the CDR3 is TGTGCCAGCAGTCAGCGGGGCTCCCCTTTCTTT. This codes for CASSQRGSPFF. The gene calls are TRBV28 and TRBJ1-1, with D perhaps matching TRBD1 (5 bases). In germline, CDR1 is MDHEN, CDR2 SYDVKM. CDR3 length: 11 residues. V was pared by 5 bases and J by 12 bases, with 13 bases between.

The CDR3 DNA reads as TGTGCCAGCAGTTTATTATCGAGCAGGGAGACCCAGTACTTC. Encoded protein: CASSLLSSRETQYF. V usage is TRBV28 and J usage is TRBJ2-5, with no clear D. Germline assignment: CDR1 MDHEN and CDR2 SYDVKM. CDR3 size: 14 residues. V dropped 1 base and J dropped 5 bases, with 11 bases sitting between them.

This clonotype was recorded once. The J gene is TRBJ2-5, the V gene TRBV5-1; D is perhaps TRBD1 (6 bases). Germline V gene lookup returns CDR1 SGHRS and CDR2 YFSETQ. This CDR3 is 16 amino acids long. V was trimmed by 0 bases and J by 2 bases, leaving 14 bases between them. DNA for the CDR3: TGCGCCAGCAGCTTGGCTACGGGACACCTACAAGAGACCCAGTACTTC. This encodes CASSLATGHLQETQYF.

The V gene is TRBV7-2, the J gene TRBJ2-2; D is perhaps TRBD2 (6 bases). CDR3 length: 18 amino acids. CDR1 is SGHTA, CDR2 FQGNSA, per germline. Between the trimmed V and J ends, which lost 1 base and 4 bases, there was a span of 19 bases. The CDR3 here is CASSLGGRGRSATGELFF. CDR3 sequence (DNA): TGTGCCAGCAGCTTAGGGGGCCGGGGGAGGTCGGCCACCGGGGAGCTGTTTTTT. Filled out from reference TRBV7-2 and TRBJ2-2, the complete variable domain reads GAGVSQSPSNKVTEKGKDVELRCDPISGHTALYWYRQSLGQGLEFLIYFQGNSAPDKSGLPSDRFSAERTGGSVSTLTIQRTQQEDSAVYLCASSLGGRGRSATGELFFGEGSRLTVL.

This clonotype was detected only once. This chain joins TRBV5-1 and TRBJ1-2; the D is unclear. Trimming cost V 1 base and J 8 bases, with 12 bases left between them. The CDR3 runs to 13 residues. The germline CDR1 and CDR2 sequences are SGHRS and YFSETQ. The CDR3, as DNA: TGCGCCAGCAGCTTGACCCTAGAGGGAGGCTACACCTTC. This translates into CASSLTLEGGYTF.

V is TRBV2 and J is TRBJ2-7; D tentatively fits TRBD1 or TRBD2 (5 bases each). With 6 bases removed from V and 1 base from J, the gap between germline ends came to 13 bases. Germline loops: CDR1 SNHLY, CDR2 FYNNEI. The CDR3 is 14 amino acids. The CDR3 spells CASSRDLGSYEQYF. The CDR3 DNA follows: TGTGCCAGCAGCCGGGACCTAGGATCCTACGAGCAGTACTTC.

This chain joins TRBV27 and TRBJ1-1; no firm D call. Germline V gene sequence: CDR1 MNHEY, CDR2 SMNVEV (reference sequence). This CDR3 region has 13 residues. V gave up 2 bases and J gave up 3 bases, with 7 bases separating them. Here the CDR3 DNA reads TGTGCCAGCAGTTTAACAGCCTACACTGAAGCTTTCTTT. Its translation: CASSLTAYTEAFF.

The rearrangement links TRBV6-2 or TRBV6-3 to TRBJ1-5, with TRBD1 identical over 7 bases. The germline CDR1 and CDR2 sequences are MNHEY and SVGEGT. V shed 5 bases, J shed 4 bases, and the junction held 20 bases outside the gene matches. This CDR3 comprises 19 residues. The CDR3 reads CASSPPPDRLGGWNQPQHF. CDR3 DNA: TGTGCCAGCAGTCCCCCCCCGGACAGGCTGGGAGGGTGGAATCAGCCCCAGCATTTT.

This clonotype was found a few times. This chain joins TRBV6-1 and TRBJ2-5; D gene ambiguous. The ends were cut back, 3 bases at V and 5 bases at J, with 16 bases in the middle. The V gene's germline CDR1 is MNHNS and CDR2 SASEGT. This CDR3 has 15 residues. The CDR3 spells CASSDIAASGETQYF. The CDR3 bases are TGTGCCAGCAGTGATATTGCGGCCTCCGGGGAGACCCAGTACTTC.

The V call is TRBV24-1, the J call TRBJ2-3; D remains unclear. Trimming removed 4 bases at V and 1 base at J, with 8 bases between. Germline CDR1 reads KGHDR; CDR2 reads SFDVKD. This CDR3 is 14 amino acids long. The CDR3 sequence: CATSDPRGTDTQYF. The CDR3, as DNA: TGTGCCACCAGTGACCCTCGTGGCACAGATACGCAGTATTTT.

A few counts support this clonotype. The CDR3, as DNA: TGTGCCAGCAGCCGAGGCTCGGACGCCATCTACGAGCAGTACGTC. Translation: CASSRGSDAIYEQYV. The V gene is TRBV3-1, the J gene TRBJ2-7; D call uncertain. Trimming took 4 bases from V and 3 from J, leaving 16 bases between them. This CDR3 has 15 residues. Germline V CDR1 and CDR2: LGHDT, YNNKEL (reference sequence).

This chain connects TRBV6-5 to TRBJ2-5, with TRBD1 matching over 9 bases. The CDR3 extends over 13 amino acids. Germline V gene sequence: CDR1 MNHEY, CDR2 SVGAGI. J gave up 7 bases and V 6 bases, and 6 bases lay outside the gene matches. CDR3 sequence reads: CASRRDRVGTQYF. DNA of the CDR3: TGTGCCAGCAGGAGGGACAGGGTTGGGACCCAGTACTTC.

This clonotype was observed once. This chain joins TRBV2 and TRBJ1-1; 7 positions agree with TRBD1. CDR3 length equals 12 residues. Germline values: CDR1 SNHLY, CDR2 FYNNEI. Trimming took 8 bases from V and 6 from J; bases not matched to a gene: 6. CDR3 bases: TGTGCCAGCGGAAGGGACAGAGCTGAAGCTTTCTTT. Translating it yields CASGRDRAEAFF.

The chain links TRBV7-9 to TRBJ2-7; 9 bases line up with TRBD1. The CDR3 is 14 amino acids. Germline CDR1 and CDR2: SEHNR and FQNEAQ (reference sequence). V lost 5 bases and J lost 4; bases outside the gene matches: 6. The DNA of the CDR3 is TGTGCCAGCAGCCTGACAGGGGGAAAGTACGAGCAGTACTTC. Translated, it gives CASSLTGGKYEQYF.

This clonotype was seen only once. The rearrangement links TRBV29-1 to TRBJ2-7; 8 nucleotides agree with TRBD2. The CDR3 is made up of 13 amino acids. Germline V lookup: CDR1 SQVTM, CDR2 ANQGSEA. J was trimmed by 3 bases and V by 5 bases; bases with no gene match: 6. The DNA for the CDR3 is TGCAGCGTTTTGGCGGGGGGTTACTACGAGCAGTACTTC. Encoded protein: CSVLAGGYYEQYF.

The rearrangement joins TRBV7-9 to TRBJ1-2; 7 nucleotides line up with TRBD1. The CDR3 spans 18 residues. In germline, CDR1 is SEHNR, CDR2 FQNEAQ (reference sequence). V shed 1 base and J 7 bases; nucleotides not matched to a gene: 18. Here the CDR3 DNA reads TGTGCCAGCAGCTTAGGGCCGAGGAGAAAAATCAAGGGGGCTGGCTACACCTTC. Its translation is CASSLGPRRKIKGAGYTF.